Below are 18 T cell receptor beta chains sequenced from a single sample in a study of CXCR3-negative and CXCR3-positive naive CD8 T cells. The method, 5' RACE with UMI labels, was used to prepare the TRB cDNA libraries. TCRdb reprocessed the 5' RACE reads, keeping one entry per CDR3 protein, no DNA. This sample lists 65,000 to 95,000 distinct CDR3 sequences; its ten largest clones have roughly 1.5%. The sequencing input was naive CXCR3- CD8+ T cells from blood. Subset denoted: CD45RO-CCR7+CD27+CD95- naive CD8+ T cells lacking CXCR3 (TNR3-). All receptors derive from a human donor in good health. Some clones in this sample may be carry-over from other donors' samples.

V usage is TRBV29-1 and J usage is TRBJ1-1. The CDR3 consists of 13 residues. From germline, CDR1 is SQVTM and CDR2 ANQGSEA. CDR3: CSVDREDYTEAFF.

The CDR3 region is CASATGVIYNEQFF. The genes are TRBV19 and TRBJ2-1; TCRdb's D call, TRBD1, is unchecked because there is no DNA. The CDR3 is 14 amino acids. Germline values: CDR1 LNHDA, CDR2 SQIVND (reference sequence).

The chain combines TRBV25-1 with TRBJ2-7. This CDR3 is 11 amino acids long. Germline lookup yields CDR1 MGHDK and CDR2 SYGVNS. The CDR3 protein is CASSNLYEQYF.

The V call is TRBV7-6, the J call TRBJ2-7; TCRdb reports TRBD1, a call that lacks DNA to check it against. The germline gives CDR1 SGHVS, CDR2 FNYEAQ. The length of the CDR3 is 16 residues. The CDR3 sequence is CASSLGGAGASYEQYF.

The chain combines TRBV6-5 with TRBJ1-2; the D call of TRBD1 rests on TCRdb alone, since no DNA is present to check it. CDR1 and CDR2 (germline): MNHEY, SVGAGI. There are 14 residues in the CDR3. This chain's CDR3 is CASSYGTGGSGYTF.

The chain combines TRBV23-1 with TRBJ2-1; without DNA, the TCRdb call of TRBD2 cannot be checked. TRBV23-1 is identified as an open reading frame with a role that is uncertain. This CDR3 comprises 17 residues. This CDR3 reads CASSHFRTSGLYNEQFF.

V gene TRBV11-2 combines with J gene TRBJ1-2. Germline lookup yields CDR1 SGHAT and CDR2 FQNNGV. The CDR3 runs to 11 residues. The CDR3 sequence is CAANDGGGYTF.

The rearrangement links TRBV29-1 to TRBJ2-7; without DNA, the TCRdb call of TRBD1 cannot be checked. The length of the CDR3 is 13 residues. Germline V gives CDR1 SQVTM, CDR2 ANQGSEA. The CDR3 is CSVRESYNYEQYF.

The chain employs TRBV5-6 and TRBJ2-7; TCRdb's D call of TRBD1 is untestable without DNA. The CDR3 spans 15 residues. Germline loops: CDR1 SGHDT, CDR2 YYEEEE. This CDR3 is CASSLETGGRYEQYF.

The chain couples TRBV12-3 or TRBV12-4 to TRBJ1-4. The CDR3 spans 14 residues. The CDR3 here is CASTLTATNEKLFF.

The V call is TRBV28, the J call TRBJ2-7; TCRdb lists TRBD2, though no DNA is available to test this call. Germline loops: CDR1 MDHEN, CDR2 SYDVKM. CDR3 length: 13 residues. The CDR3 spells CASRGLPLYEQYF.

CDR3 region: CASSQQEGARSTDTQYF. The chain has TRBV7-9 and TRBJ2-3; there is no DNA to check the TCRdb D call of TRBD1. Germline V gene lookup returns CDR1 SEHNR and CDR2 FQNEAQ (reference sequence). This CDR3 is 17 amino acids long. Based on the CDR3 plus reference TRBV7-9 and TRBJ2-3, the full variable domain is DTGVSQNPRHKITKRGQNVTFRCDPISEHNRLYWYRQTLGQGPEFLTYFQNEAQLEKSRLLSDRFSAERPKGSFSTLEIQRTEQGDSAMYLCASSQQEGARSTDTQYFGPGTRLTVL.

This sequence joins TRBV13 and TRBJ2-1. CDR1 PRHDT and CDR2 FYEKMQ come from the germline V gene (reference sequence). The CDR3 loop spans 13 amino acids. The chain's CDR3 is CASSLIGDNEQFF.

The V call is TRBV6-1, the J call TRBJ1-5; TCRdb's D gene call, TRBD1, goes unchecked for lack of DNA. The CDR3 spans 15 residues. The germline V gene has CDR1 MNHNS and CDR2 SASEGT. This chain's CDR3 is CASTNRGGSNQPQHF.

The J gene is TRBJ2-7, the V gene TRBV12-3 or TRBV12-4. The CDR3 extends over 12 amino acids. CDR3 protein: CASSPDWFQQYF.

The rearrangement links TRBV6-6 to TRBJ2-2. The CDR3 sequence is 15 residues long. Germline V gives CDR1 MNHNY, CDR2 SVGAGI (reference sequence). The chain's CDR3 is CASRRVVPNTGELFF.

The CDR3 is CSVGFSGSQSYNEQFF. The chain uses TRBV29-1 and TRBJ2-1; the TCRdb D gene call, TRBD2, has no DNA to confirm it. The CDR3 sequence is 16 residues long. Germline CDR1 reads SQVTM; CDR2 reads ANQGSEA.

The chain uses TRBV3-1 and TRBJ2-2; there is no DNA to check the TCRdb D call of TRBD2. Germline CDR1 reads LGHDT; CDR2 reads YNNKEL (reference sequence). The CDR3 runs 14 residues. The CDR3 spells CASSQDWETGELFF.